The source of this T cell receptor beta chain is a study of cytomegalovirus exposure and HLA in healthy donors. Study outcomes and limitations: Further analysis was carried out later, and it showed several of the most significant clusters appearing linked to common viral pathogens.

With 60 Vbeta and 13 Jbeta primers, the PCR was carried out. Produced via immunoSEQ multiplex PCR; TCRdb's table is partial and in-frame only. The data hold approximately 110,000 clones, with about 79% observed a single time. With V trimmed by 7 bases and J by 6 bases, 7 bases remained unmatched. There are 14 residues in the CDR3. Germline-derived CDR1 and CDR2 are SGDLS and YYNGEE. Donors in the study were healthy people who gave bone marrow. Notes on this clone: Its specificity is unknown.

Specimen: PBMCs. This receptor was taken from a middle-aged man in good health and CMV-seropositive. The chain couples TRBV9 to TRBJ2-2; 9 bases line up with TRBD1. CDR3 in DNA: TGTGCCAGCGAACCACAGGGGGCCTCCGGGGAGCTGTTTTTT. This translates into CASEPQGASGELFF.